One sample yielded the 19 T cell receptor beta chains listed below, sequenced in a study of post-analysis software for immune sequencing data. Notes on the study in general: Patients had higher frequencies than controls of about 5 TRBV segments, including TRBV5-6, TRBV5-1 and TRBV20-1.

These receptors' antigens are unknown. Prepared TCR beta cDNA libraries contained unique molecular identifiers. MiXCR, applied by TCRdb to the PCR reads, yields one record per CDR3 protein. The sample lists approximately 250,000 distinct CDR3 sequences; approximately 34% were seen once. The sequenced sample was blood. The receptors were sampled from a girl aged 10 to 17 with multiple sclerosis.

In its sample, this clonotype was seen many times. The chain is built from TRBV12-3 or TRBV12-4 and TRBJ2-7; D gene ambiguous. The J call is uncertain, as TRBJ2-4 better fits the DNA end. The CDR3 loop spans 11 amino acids. Written as DNA, the CDR3 is TGTGCCAGCAGTTTCCGGAACATTCAGTACTTC. Translation gives CASSFRNIQYF.

This clonotype occurred once. The junction differs from germline at one of its ends, possibly a read error. The rearrangement links TRBV3-1 to TRBJ1-6; 9 bases fit TRBD1. CDR3 length: 15 residues. Germline assignment: CDR1 LGHDT and CDR2 YNNKEL (reference sequence). The CDR3 bases are TGTGCCGGCAGCCAGGCCGGGACAGGGAATTCACCCCTCCACTTT. This encodes CAGSQAGTGNSPLHF.

This clonotype was seen ten or more times. The chain joins TRBV29-1 to TRBJ1-2, with D tentatively TRBD1 (6 bases). The CDR3 length is 11 residues. CDR1 and CDR2 (germline): SQVTM, ANQGSEA. Trimming stripped 3 bases from V and 7 bases from J, with 9 bases between. The CDR3 loop is CSVEDRGGYTF. In DNA form, the CDR3 reads TGCAGCGTTGAGGACAGAGGTGGCTACACCTTC.

This clonotype was seen repeatedly, ten times or more. The genes are TRBV4-1 and TRBJ1-2; D perhaps matches TRBD1 (5 bases). V lost 2 bases and J lost 3, with 13 bases in between. Germline V gene data show CDR1 as MGHRA and CDR2 as YSYEKL. The CDR3 is made up of 15 amino acids. CDR3 bases: TGCGCCAGCAGCCAACTCCCGGGGGACTACTATGGCTACACCTTC. It encodes CASSQLPGDYYGYTF.

This clonotype has at least ten counts. This chain uses TRBV20-1 with TRBJ2-3; 10 bases are a match to TRBD2. The V segment lost 3 bases and the J segment 2 bases; nucleotides outside the gene matches: 5. Germline values: CDR1 DFQATT, CDR2 SNEGSKA (reference sequence). This CDR3 has 15 residues. For the CDR3, the DNA is TGCAGTGCTAGTTCCCTAGCGGGGGTCACAGATACGCAGTATTTT. Amino acids: CSASSLAGVTDTQYF.

This clonotype has a single count. The chain has TRBV20-1 and TRBJ2-7; no clear D gene. Per the germline V gene, CDR1 is DFQATT and CDR2 is SNEGSKA (reference sequence). The V end was cut by 0 bases, the J end by 6 bases, with 18 bases between. This CDR3 spans 15 amino acids. The CDR3 is CSARDGKKLCSEQYF. CDR3 sequence (DNA): TGCAGTGCTAGAGATGGAAAGAAACTGTGCTCCGAGCAGTACTTC.

This clonotype was recorded many times. V is TRBV20-1 and J is TRBJ2-5; D not resolved. Trimming took 1 base from V and 1 from J, leaving 13 bases between them. Germline CDR1 DFQATT, CDR2 SNEGSKA (reference sequence). CDR3 length: 15 amino acids. In DNA form, the CDR3 reads TGCAGTGCTAGAGTGGCAGTTCCTCTCCAAGAGACCCAGTACTTC. Its protein is CSARVAVPLQETQYF.

A word on this clonotype: No conserved phenylalanine or tryptophan ends this CDR3, so it is likely a read error. The chain combines TRBV19 with TRBJ1-1; 10 bases are shared with TRBD1. In germline, CDR1 is LNHDA, CDR2 SQIVND (reference sequence). J was trimmed by 2 bases and V by 5 bases; bases with no gene match: 5. The CDR3 is 15 amino acids. The CDR3 region has the DNA TGTGCCAGTAGTGGATGGGACAGGGGAAACACTGAAGCTTTCTTG. Protein product: CASSGWDRGNTEAFL.

This clonotype was counted only a few times. One end of the junction is discordant with germline, which a read error may explain. This sequence joins TRBV6-2 or TRBV6-3 and TRBJ1-1; D gene uncertain. Germline values: CDR1 MNHEY, CDR2 SVGEGT. CDR3 size: 13 residues. CDR3 residues: CAGSYSGPTEAFF. DNA for the CDR3: TGTGCCGGCAGTTACTCCGGCCCCACTGAAGCTTTCTTT.

This clonotype came up many times. V usage is TRBV5-1 and J usage is TRBJ1-1; D uncertain. In germline, CDR1 is SGHRS, CDR2 YFSETQ. V lost 4 bases to trimming and J lost 3 bases, with 10 bases between them. The CDR3 has 13 residues. DNA for the CDR3: TGCGCCAGCAGCCGCACTTGGGACACTGAAGCTTTCTTT. Protein: CASSRTWDTEAFF.

The rearrangement uses TRBV7-9 and TRBJ2-7; D is undetermined. This CDR3 has 13 amino acids. V lost 5 bases and J 3 bases, leaving 11 bases between the germline ends. Germline CDR1 is SEHNR and CDR2 is FQNEAQ (reference sequence). The CDR3 is CASSPRRVYEQYF. The CDR3 DNA reads TGTGCCAGCAGCCCCCGGCGCGTCTACGAGCAGTACTTC. The full variable domain, in which reference TRBV7-9 and TRBJ2-7 provide the parts outside the CDR3, is DTGVSQNPRHKITKRGQNVTFRCDPISEHNRLYWYRQTLGQGPEFLTYFQNEAQLEKSRLLSDRFSAERPKGSFSTLEIQRTEQGDSAMYLCASSPRRVYEQYFGPGTRLTVT.

There are a few counts of this clonotype. A clone one base away is much larger, so this may be a read error. This chain uses TRBV5-1 with TRBJ2-3; no definite D call. This CDR3 contains 15 residues. V dropped 3 bases and J dropped 0 bases, with 11 bases sitting between them. Germline assignment: CDR1 SGHRS and CDR2 YFSETQ. The CDR3 sequence: CASSWSMTSTDTQYF. CDR3 nucleotide sequence: TGCGCCAGCAGCTGGTCGATGACTAGCACAGATACGCAGTATTTT.

To note about this clonotype: A much larger clone is a single base away; this may be a read error. This chain joins TRBV5-1 and TRBJ2-7; perhaps TRBD1 as D (6 bases). Germline V gene sequence: CDR1 SGHRS, CDR2 YFSETQ. V was clipped by 1 base and J by 10 bases, with 12 bases between them. CDR3 length: 12 amino acids. CDR3 nucleotide sequence: TGCGCCAGCAGCTTGTCCCAGGGGCCCCAGTACTTC. Protein sequence: CASSLSQGPQYF.

This clonotype was seen ten or more times. The chain recombines TRBV12-3 or TRBV12-4 with TRBJ1-1; D is unclear. The CDR3 has 13 amino acids. Trimming cost V 3 bases and J 3 bases, with 8 bases left between them. The CDR3 loop is CASSFGLDTEAFF. CDR3 coding DNA: TGTGCCAGCAGTTTCGGCTTGGACACTGAAGCTTTCTTT.

This clonotype was seen at least ten times. V gene TRBV7-2 combines with J gene TRBJ2-3; D is possibly TRBD1 (5 bases). CDR3 length: 14 residues. Trimming stripped 1 base from V and 6 bases from J, with 11 bases between. CDR1 is SGHTA, CDR2 FQGNSA, per germline. The CDR3 coding sequence is TGTGCCAGCAGCTTAGGGGGCCCAGCGGATACGCAGTATTTT. It translates to CASSLGGPADTQYF.

Concerning this clonotype: A read error is possible here, since a much larger clone lies one base away. The V and J genes are TRBV10-3 and TRBJ2-1; TRBD2 might be the D (7 bases). There are 15 residues in the CDR3. CDR1 and CDR2 (germline): ENHRY, SYGVKD. The CDR3 nucleotides read TGTACCATCAGTCTGAAGGGGGGGCCATACAATGAGCAGTTCTTC. Translating it yields CTISLKGGPYNEQFF.

This clonotype appeared many times. CDR3 sequence (DNA): TGTGCCAGCAGCCGGACTAGCGGGGGGACCCAAGAGACCCAGTACTTC. Amino acid sequence: CASSRTSGGTQETQYF. The J gene is TRBJ2-5, the V gene TRBV7-2; 14 nucleotides match TRBD2. This CDR3 spans 16 amino acids. The germline V gene encodes CDR1 SGHTA and CDR2 FQGNSA. V lost 5 bases and J lost 1; bases outside the gene matches: 3.

Worth noting for this clonotype: This may arise from a read error, as a much more abundant clone is one base away. The rearrangement links TRBV4-1 to TRBJ2-5, with 7 bases fitting TRBD2. This CDR3 spans 15 amino acids. J gave up 9 bases and V 1 base, and 11 bases lay outside the gene matches. CDR1 and CDR2 (germline): MGHRA, YSYEKL. CDR3 bases: TGCGCCAGCAGCCAAGGTTATACCGCGGGGGAGGCCCAGTACTTC. Translated: CASSQGYTAGEAQYF.

The rearrangement joins TRBV20-1 to TRBJ2-3; D is undetermined. The CDR3 is 11 amino acids. CDR1 DFQATT and CDR2 SNEGSKA come from the germline V gene (reference sequence). Trimming left V 4 bases short and J 4 bases short, with 6 bases between. The DNA of the CDR3 is TGCAGTGCTACTTTACCAGATACGCAGTATTTT. It translates to CSATLPDTQYF.